This entry lists 25 T cell receptor beta chains sequenced from one sample in a study of T cell changes during pregnancy in multiple sclerosis. Clones were read by immunoSEQ multiplex PCR, and TCRdb kept only the in-frame ones, dropping some. The sample consists of 35,000 or so clones, just over 90% of them appearing once. The starting material was peripheral blood, obtained in the second trimester of pregnancy. The receptors originated from a female donor in good health, enrolled as a control in a pregnancy study.

J is TRBJ1-2 and V is TRBV9; a weak D match, TRBD1 (6 bases). V was shortened by 3 bases and J by 5 bases, with 20 bases between the two germline ends. Germline lookup yields CDR1 SGDLS and CDR2 YYNGEE. This CDR3 spans 16 amino acids. The CDR3 bases are TGTGCCAGCAGCGAGGGACAAACGGCGGCTAGTTATGGCTACACCTTC. Translating gives CASSEGQTAASYGYTF. The full variable domain, rest sourced from reference TRBV9 and TRBJ1-2, is DSGVTQTPKHLITATGQRVTLRCSPRSGDLSVYWYQQSLDQGLQFLIQYYNGEERAKGNILERFSAQQFPDLHSELNLSSLELGDSALYFCASSEGQTAASYGYTFGSGTRLTVV.

This clone has only a few counts. This chain links TRBV7-2 with TRBJ1-5, with a tentative D call TRBD1 (6 bases). The CDR3 has 14 residues. The germline V and J ends were trimmed by 5 bases and 7 bases, with 15 bases remaining between them. Per the germline V gene, CDR1 is SGHTA and CDR2 is FQGNSA. CDR3 residues: CASSQGTMGQPQHF. CDR3 DNA sequence: TGTGCCAGCAGCCAGGGGACAATGGGGCAGCCCCAGCATTTT.

As DNA, the CDR3 is TGTGCCACCCGAAGTTCGGACATGAACACCGGGGAGCTGTTTTTT. It translates to CATRSSDMNTGELFF. V and J are TRBV15 and TRBJ2-2; weak D call: TRBD1 (5 bases). CDR1 is LNHNV, CDR2 YYDKDF, per germline (reference sequence). This CDR3 has 15 amino acids. V gave up 8 bases and J gave up 1 base, with 14 bases separating them.

V gene TRBV5-1 combines with J gene TRBJ1-2, with 10 bases that match TRBD1. CDR1 and CDR2 from the germline V gene are SGHRS and YFSETQ. CDR3 size: 16 residues. Trimming took 0 bases from V and 4 from J; bases not matched to a gene: 6. The CDR3 DNA is TGCGCCAGCAGCTTGGCGGACAGGGGGATATCCTATGGCTACACCTTC. Translation gives CASSLADRGISYGYTF.

This rearrangement joins TRBV5-4 to TRBJ2-1, with 12 bases lining up with TRBD2. CDR3 length: 16 residues. The J segment lost 3 bases and the V segment lost 4 bases, leaving 5 bases of the junction unmatched. The germline CDR1 and CDR2 sequences are SGHNT and YYREEE (reference sequence). The CDR3 sequence: CASSPGLAGLYNEQFF. In DNA form, the CDR3 reads TGTGCCAGCAGCCCCGGACTAGCGGGGCTCTACAATGAGCAGTTCTTC.

V usage is TRBV6-5 and J usage is TRBJ2-7; 7 bases are a match to TRBD2. This CDR3 region has 16 residues. V shed 0 bases and J 0 bases; nucleotides not matched to a gene: 5. The V gene's germline CDR1 is MNHEY and CDR2 SVGAGI. CDR3: CASSYSLADSSYEQYF. In DNA form, the CDR3 reads TGTGCCAGCAGTTACTCGCTAGCGGACTCCTCCTACGAGCAGTACTTC.

CDR3 DNA sequence: TGTGCCAGCACTGCCGGACAGGAGAGATCATTCTTT. This gives the protein CASTAGQERSFF. The rearrangement joins TRBV25-1 to TRBJ1-1; 7 nucleotides agree with TRBD1. The V segment lost 7 bases and the J segment 14 bases; nucleotides outside the gene matches: 13. Germline values: CDR1 MGHDK, CDR2 SYGVNS. This CDR3 spans 12 amino acids.

The CDR3 sequence is CASSSDGYRVQGYTF. The CDR3 DNA sequence: TGTGCCAGCAGCTCAGACGGATACAGGGTCCAGGGCTACACCTTC. This chain uses TRBV7-9 with TRBJ1-2; D perhaps matches TRBD1 (6 bases). CDR1 SEHNR and CDR2 FQNEAQ come from the germline V gene (reference sequence). The length of the CDR3 is 15 residues. V was shortened by 4 bases and J by 8 bases, with 20 bases between the two germline ends.

The chain employs TRBV6-4 and TRBJ2-7, with 10 bases identical to TRBD2. V gave up 6 bases and J gave up 2 bases; unmatched junction bases: 4. Germline V CDR1 and CDR2: MRHNA, SNTAGT. This CDR3 spans 14 amino acids. Here the CDR3 reads CASSYLAGAYEQYF. Written as DNA, the CDR3 is TGTGCCAGCAGCTACCTAGCGGGGGCCTACGAGCAGTACTTC.

V and J are TRBV27 and TRBJ1-5, with no clear D. The V end lost 6 bases, the J end lost 6 bases, and 9 bases lay between the germline ends. CDR1 and CDR2 (germline): MNHEY, SMNVEV (reference sequence). The CDR3 totals 12 residues. In DNA, the CDR3 is TGTGCCAGCAGGGGCCGGGGTCAGCCCCAGCATTTT. Its protein product is CASRGRGQPQHF.

The chain recombines TRBV4-1 with TRBJ2-1; 7 bases map to TRBD1. V shed 3 bases, J shed 8 bases, and the junction held 13 bases outside the gene matches. CDR3 length equals 16 residues. The germline V gene has CDR1 MGHRA and CDR2 YSYEKL. CDR3 amino acids: CASSQKGAGGAYEQFF. The DNA of the CDR3 is TGCGCCAGCAGCCAGAAGGGAGCAGGGGGTGCGTATGAGCAGTTCTTC.

The rearrangement joins TRBV6-6 to TRBJ2-3; 13 bases are shared with TRBD2. The length of the CDR3 is 16 residues. Germline CDR1 is MNHNY and CDR2 is SVGAGI (reference sequence). V trimming: 2 bases; J trimming: 6 bases; junction bases outside the gene matches: 5. CDR3: CASSYDGLAGVDTQYF. The CDR3 region has the DNA TGTGCCAGCAGTTACGACGGACTAGCGGGGGTGGATACGCAGTATTTT.

The CDR3: CSVINRHQETQYF. CDR3 DNA sequence: TGCAGCGTTATCAACCGACATCAAGAGACCCAGTACTTC. The chain uses TRBV29-1 and TRBJ2-5, with unresolved D. CDR1 and CDR2 from the germline V gene are SQVTM and ANQGSEA. The V gene lost 5 bases and the J gene lost 2 bases, with 12 bases spanning the gap. The CDR3 is made up of 13 amino acids.

J is TRBJ2-3 and V is TRBV27, with TRBD2 identical over 8 bases. Germline V CDR1 and CDR2: MNHEY, SMNVEV (reference sequence). This CDR3 is built from 15 residues. Germline trimming cut 3 bases from V and 3 bases from J; bases unmatched to any gene: 5. CDR3 loop: CASSFTGRGTDTQYF. DNA for the CDR3: TGTGCCAGCAGTTTCACCGGGAGGGGAACAGATACGCAGTATTTT.

The chain combines TRBV5-5 with TRBJ1-5; possibly TRBD1 for D (5 bases). The CDR3 totals 17 residues. Germline CDR1 and CDR2: SGHKS and YYEKEE (reference sequence). V lost 3 bases and J 3 bases, leaving 19 bases between the germline ends. CDR3 amino acids: CASSSLWGDGTNQPQHF. The CDR3 DNA follows: TGTGCCAGCAGCTCCCTCTGGGGGGACGGCACCAATCAGCCCCAGCATTTT.

The chain joins TRBV19 to TRBJ1-5; TRBD1 might be the D (6 bases). Germline V lookup: CDR1 LNHDA, CDR2 SQIVND (reference sequence). Trimming left V 4 bases short and J 9 bases short, with 16 bases between. The CDR3 totals 14 residues. CDR3 amino acids: CASSTDSRPSPQHF. DNA for the CDR3: TGTGCCAGTAGTACGGACAGCCGCCCGTCGCCCCAGCATTTT.

The V call is TRBV7-8, the J call TRBJ2-7; the match to TRBD1 covers 7 bases. The trim removed 4 bases at V and 2 bases at J, leaving 8 bases unmatched. The germline gives CDR1 SGHVS, CDR2 FQNEAQ. The CDR3 is 15 residues long. CDR3 coding DNA: TGTGCCAGCAGCTCCGACAGGGTACGAACCTACGAGCAGTACTTC. Its translation: CASSSDRVRTYEQYF.

The rearrangement joins TRBV9 to TRBJ1-3; 7 bases agree with TRBD1. This CDR3 comprises 15 residues. Germline V gene data show CDR1 as SGDLS and CDR2 as YYNGEE. The V gene end was trimmed by 3 bases and the J gene end by 4 bases; junction bases not matched to a gene: 7. The CDR3 DNA is TGTGCCAGCAGCGCTACAGGGGATCTAGGAAACACCATATATTTT. It encodes CASSATGDLGNTIYF.

The gene calls are TRBV7-9 and TRBJ1-6; D ambiguous. This CDR3 has 14 amino acids. CDR1 and CDR2 (germline): SEHNR, FQNEAQ (reference sequence). Trimming left V 9 bases short and J 6 bases short, with 15 bases between. The CDR3 loop is CASLKEAVNSPLHF. The CDR3 bases are TGTGCCAGTTTAAAGGAGGCGGTTAATTCACCCCTCCACTTT.

The V call is TRBV27, the J call TRBJ2-6, with 9 bases fitting TRBD1. The germline CDR1 and CDR2 sequences are MNHEY and SMNVEV (reference sequence). This CDR3 has 17 residues. V lost 6 bases to trimming and J lost 0 bases; unmatched junction nucleotides: 6. CDR3 nucleotides: TGTGCCAGCAGAAGTGGGACAGGGAGCTCTGGGGCCAACGTCCTGACTTTC. Its translation: CASRSGTGSSGANVLTF. The full variable domain, completed using reference TRBV27 and TRBJ2-6, is EAQVTQNPRYLITVTGKKLTVTCSQNMNHEYMSWYRQDPGLGLRQIYYSMNVEVTDKGDVPEGYKVSRKEKRNFPLILESPSPNQTSLYFCASRSGTGSSGANVLTFGAGSRLTVL.

This chain uses TRBV5-1 with TRBJ2-3; a possible D gene is TRBD2 (5 bases). Germline loops: CDR1 SGHRS, CDR2 YFSETQ. The CDR3 spans 15 residues. V lost 4 bases, J lost 0 bases, and 12 bases lay in between. The DNA of the CDR3 is TGCGCCAGCAGCCCCTCTAGGACTAGCACAGATACGCAGTATTTT. Translation gives CASSPSRTSTDTQYF.

V usage is TRBV10-1 and J usage is TRBJ2-7; 11 bases map to TRBD1. This CDR3 spans 16 amino acids. Germline V lookup: CDR1 WNHNN, CDR2 SYGVQD (reference sequence). With V trimmed by 4 bases and J by 5 bases, 10 bases remained unmatched. The CDR3 nucleotides are TGCGCCAGCAGTGGGCCCTGTAGGACAGGGGGCAACGAGCAGTACTTC. Translated: CASSGPCRTGGNEQYF.

The chain carries TRBV4-1 and TRBJ2-5; TRBD1 might be the D (6 bases). CDR1 and CDR2 (germline): MGHRA, YSYEKL. The V and J ends lost 0 bases and 7 bases respectively, with 18 bases between them. The CDR3 spans 16 residues. CDR3 nucleotide sequence: TGCGCCAGCAGCCAAGATCGGGATACAGGGACCGGGACCCAGTACTTC. Residues: CASSQDRDTGTGTQYF.

This chain joins TRBV4-1 and TRBJ1-6; D is unresolved. V lost 4 bases and J 8 bases, leaving 18 bases between the germline ends. The CDR3 is 16 residues long. Germline-derived CDR1 and CDR2 are MGHRA and YSYEKL. Written as DNA, the CDR3 is TGCGCCAGCAGCCCAGTGGGGAGGGAATTGGATTCACCCCTCCACTTT. Protein product: CASSPVGRELDSPLHF.

The V and J genes are TRBV29-1 and TRBJ1-5, with 10 bases identical to TRBD1. CDR3 length: 17 amino acids. Germline CDR1 and CDR2: SQVTM and ANQGSEA. V lost 7 bases to trimming and J lost 4 bases; unmatched junction nucleotides: 16. CDR3 coding DNA: TGCAGCGCCCGTCTCGGGACAGGGGAAGATTGGAATCAGCCCCAGCATTTT. Translation: CSARLGTGEDWNQPQHF.